Listed below are T cell receptor beta chains from one sample, sequenced in a study of blood T cell repertoires in COVID-19. Sequencing used immunoSEQ multiplex PCR; TCRdb keeps in-frame clones, though not all of them. Altogether about 250,000 clones are present, more than 75% being singletons, with the ten largest covering roughly 1.6%. The sequencing sample was made of PBMCs or T cells enriched from blood (not recorded which). Receptor source: a woman aged 45-65 years who had recovered from COVID-19. Both conserved end residues are part of each CDR3.

v_call | cdr3_aa
TRBV18 | CASSPMEETQYF
TRBV2 | CASRNYLSTDTQYF
TRBV4-1 | CASSLTGSGNTIYF
TRBV5-6 | CASSLASFSGSGEQYF
TRBV7-2 | CASSLAGGNTDTQYF
TRBV19 | CASSILGAVNTEAFF
TRBV30 | CAWRGQRSNQPQHF
TRBV10-3 | CAISPGDRVSPLHF
TRBV5-5 | CASSFRGGTYTEAFF
TRBV11-1 | CASSRLAGEADTQYF
TRBV6-6 | CASSGQAVRSTEAFF
TRBV6-2/TRBV6-3 | CASSYSDQGGRGQPAF
TRBV5-1 | CASSLGLAASTDTQYF
TRBV6-2/TRBV6-3 | CASTPHLRYEQYF
TRBV11-2 | CASTNQRGGTGELFF
TRBV7-3 | CASSLNLAGGSDEQFF
TRBV15 | CATSRDQGGMNTEAFF
TRBV11-2 | CASSSVGTGHHEQYF
TRBV28 | CAIADSYGYTF
TRBV29-1 | CSVVTSGGEKLFF
TRBV2 | CASSELPTGYTF
TRBV6-5 | CASSLQREKHEQYF
TRBV7-9 | CASSLVRLAVYNEQFF
TRBV28 | CASSSRGVYEQYF